This T cell receptor (beta chain) was profiled in a study of shared clonotypes between healthy human individuals. Profiling relied on immunoSEQ multiplex PCR, and the TCRdb table lists in-frame clones only, not all of them. The table has about 2.2 million clones, about 93% seen once. Positive CCR7 selection of CD45RO-negative cells yielded the naive CD8 cells, and terminally differentiated effector memory CD45RA+ cells were excluded. V was cut by 4 bases and J by 1 base, with 7 bases left in between. The CDR3 is 13 amino acids. CDR1 and CDR2 (germline): MGHRA, YSYEKL. The source material was naive CD8+ T cells from PBMCs. The sequence was obtained from a man in his late teens or twenties in good health. Some clones in this sample may be carry-over from other donors' samples. This rearrangement joins TRBV4-1 to TRBJ1-1, with no clear D. The CDR3 is CASSLQKNTEAFF. CDR3 in DNA: TGCGCCAGCAGCCTACAGAAGAACACTGAAGCTTTCTTT.